These 5 T cell receptor beta chains were all obtained from the same sample, sequenced in a study of cytotoxic CD8 clonotypes in ibrutinib-treated CLL. Profiling relied on immunoSEQ multiplex PCR, and the TCRdb table lists in-frame clones only, not all of them. The sample has nearly 300,000 clones, 60% to 80% seen once; the top ten hold around 5.1%. The sequencing here drew on PBMCs, taken at disease progression, from a patient treated with ibrutinib. The origin of the receptors is a human donor with chronic lymphocytic leukemia.

This chain uses TRBV10-1 with TRBJ1-1; D not resolved. The CDR3 loop spans 14 amino acids. Germline V gene sequence: CDR1 WNHNN, CDR2 SYGVQD (reference sequence). Trimming removed 0 bases at V and 1 base at J, with 6 bases between. For the CDR3, the DNA is TGCGCCAGCAGTGAGTCCGGGAAGAACACTGAAGCTTTCTTT. Amino acid sequence: CASSESGKNTEAFF.

The V call is TRBV4-1, the J call TRBJ2-4, with no clear D. This CDR3 has 15 amino acids. Germline-derived CDR1 and CDR2 are MGHRA and YSYEKL. V was pared by 0 bases and J by 5 bases, with 11 bases between. The CDR3 region is CASSQDRWLENIQYF. DNA for the CDR3: TGCGCCAGCAGCCAAGATCGGTGGCTAGAAAACATTCAGTACTTC.

This rearrangement joins TRBV7-8 to TRBJ2-1; maybe TRBD1 (5 bases). V lost 1 base and J 7 bases, leaving 11 bases between the germline ends. Germline V CDR1 and CDR2: SGHVS, FQNEAQ. This CDR3 region has 14 residues. This chain's CDR3 is CASSLVYRGNEQFF. The CDR3 DNA reads as TGTGCCAGCAGCTTAGTTTATAGGGGAAATGAGCAGTTCTTC.

The J gene is TRBJ1-1, the V gene TRBV9, with D perhaps matching TRBD1 (6 bases). CDR1 SGDLS and CDR2 YYNGEE come from the germline V gene. The V and J ends lost 6 bases and 6 bases respectively, with 18 bases between them. This CDR3 is built from 14 residues. The CDR3 reads CASNPWGEGAEAFF. CDR3 nucleotides: TGTGCCAGCAACCCCTGGGGGGAGGGGGCTGAAGCTTTCTTT.

A note on this clone: At one end, the junction sequence differs from germline, possibly due to a read error. The CDR3: CASREGPTEPQHF. The CDR3 DNA reads TGTGCCAGCAGGGAAGGCCCTACGGAGCCCCAGCATTTT. This chain uses TRBV2 with TRBJ1-5; no definite D call. Looked up from germline, CDR1 is SNHLY and CDR2 is FYNNEI. This CDR3 contains 13 residues.